Listed here are 17 T cell receptor beta chains from one sample, sequenced in a study of identifying expanded T cells in peripheral blood. Profiling relied on immunoSEQ multiplex PCR, and the TCRdb table lists in-frame clones only, not all of them. The table lists 80,000 to 90,000 clones, around 87% of them singletons. The sequencing input was blood. These receptors originate from a person aged 18 to 75 in good health.

This chain joins TRBV5-6 and TRBJ2-2; D is unresolved. V lost 2 bases and J lost 4, with 6 bases in between. CDR1 is SGHDT and CDR2 is YYEEEE in the germline V gene. This CDR3 comprises 13 residues. This CDR3 reads CASSFFGTGELFF. The DNA for the CDR3 is TGTGCCAGCAGCTTTTTTGGCACCGGGGAGCTGTTTTTT.

This rearrangement joins TRBV7-2 to TRBJ1-6; D unresolved. Trimming took off 1 base at V and 6 bases at J, with 10 bases between the two ends. The V gene's germline CDR1 is SGHTA and CDR2 FQGNSA. The CDR3 is 15 residues long. The CDR3 region has the DNA TGTGCCAGCAGCTTAGTTGTCCATCGTAATTCACCCCTCCACTTT. This sequence encodes CASSLVVHRNSPLHF.

V usage is TRBV7-6 and J usage is TRBJ1-3, with a possible D match to TRBD1 (5 bases). Trimming left V 0 bases short and J 0 bases short, with 9 bases between. This CDR3 region has 16 residues. Looked up from germline, CDR1 is SGHVS and CDR2 is FNYEAQ. The CDR3 spells CASSLAPGSSGNTIYF. The CDR3 nucleotides read TGTGCCAGCAGCTTAGCCCCAGGGTCCTCTGGAAACACCATATATTTT.

The chain recombines TRBV18 with TRBJ1-4; D not resolved. CDR1 and CDR2 (germline): KGHSH, LQKENI. This CDR3 is built from 14 residues. Trimming pared 3 bases from V and 8 bases from J, leaving 13 bases between. Here the CDR3 DNA reads TGTGCCAGCTCACCTAGGGCTGCCCAGGAAAAACTGTTTTTT. It codes for CASSPRAAQEKLFF.

The CDR3 sequence: CAISESSLGSYEQYF. CDR3 nucleotide sequence: TGTGCCATCAGTGAGTCGAGTCTTGGATCCTACGAGCAGTACTTC. The gene calls are TRBV10-3 and TRBJ2-7, with unresolved D. Trimming removed 0 bases from V and 1 base from J, with 10 bases in between. CDR3 length: 15 residues. Germline-derived CDR1 and CDR2 are ENHRY and SYGVKD.

J is TRBJ2-7 and V is TRBV2; 7 bases match TRBD1. The CDR3 loop spans 16 amino acids. V dropped 4 bases and J dropped 0; count of bases not matched to a gene: 9. Germline loops: CDR1 SNHLY, CDR2 FYNNEI. This CDR3 reads CASSGRRQGPSYEQYF. For the CDR3, the DNA is TGTGCCAGCAGTGGCCGTCGACAGGGCCCCTCCTACGAGCAGTACTTC.

The chain uses TRBV5-4 and TRBJ2-1; 7 bases fit TRBD1. The CDR3 covers 14 residues. Germline V gives CDR1 SGHNT, CDR2 YYREEE (reference sequence). J gave up 10 bases and V 4 bases, and 11 bases lay outside the gene matches. The CDR3 DNA reads as TGTGCCAGCAGCCCTGGACAGGCGGGCCAGGAGCAGTTCTTC. It translates to CASSPGQAGQEQFF.

This clone was recorded once. The chain combines TRBV2 with TRBJ1-5; D is ambiguous. Germline loops: CDR1 SNHLY, CDR2 FYNNEI. V was cut by 3 bases and J by 4 bases, with 4 bases left in between. The CDR3 totals 12 residues. The CDR3: CASSDFNQPQHF. In nucleotides, the CDR3 is TGTGCCAGCAGTGACTTTAATCAGCCCCAGCATTTT.

The table lists this clone with a few counts. The rearrangement joins TRBV6-1 to TRBJ1-4; D might be TRBD1 (5 bases). Trimming shortened V by 3 bases and J by 8 bases, and 13 bases separated the two germline ends. CDR3 length: 14 amino acids. The V gene's germline CDR1 is MNHNS and CDR2 SASEGT. As DNA, the CDR3 is TGTGCCAGCAGTGATAACAGGTTGTACGAAAAACTGTTTTTT. Translating gives CASSDNRLYEKLFF.

This clone was counted a single time. J is TRBJ1-4 and V is TRBV19, with 7 positions matching TRBD1. The CDR3 has 14 amino acids. CDR1 LNHDA and CDR2 SQIVND come from the germline V gene (reference sequence). V was pared by 3 bases and J by 8 bases, with 6 bases of the junction left unmatched. CDR3 sequence reads: CASSIQGGQEKLFF. CDR3 sequence (DNA): TGTGCCAGTAGTATCCAGGGGGGTCAGGAAAAACTGTTTTTT.

The chain is built from TRBV5-1 and TRBJ2-1; tentative D call: TRBD1 (6 bases). V shed 1 base and J shed 11 bases, with 13 bases lying between them. Germline V CDR1 and CDR2: SGHRS, YFSETQ. The CDR3 extends over 13 amino acids. The CDR3 DNA reads TGCGCCAGCAGCTTGACCAGGGGCCATCAGCAGTTCTTC. This gives the protein CASSLTRGHQQFF.

The rearrangement links TRBV13 to TRBJ2-7; D uncertain. Germline CDR1 PRHDT, CDR2 FYEKMQ (reference sequence). There are 15 residues in the CDR3. Trimming removed 0 bases at V and 0 bases at J, with 9 bases between. CDR3 residues: CASSLGAMSSYEQYF. In DNA form, the CDR3 reads TGTGCCAGCAGCTTAGGGGCAATGAGCTCCTACGAGCAGTACTTC.

The J gene is TRBJ1-4, the V gene TRBV2; D is uncertain. V was pared by 7 bases and J by 5 bases, with 14 bases between. CDR3 size: 14 residues. Germline CDR1 is SNHLY and CDR2 is FYNNEI. The CDR3 is CASTPTGRNEKLFF. CDR3 nucleotides: TGTGCCAGCACTCCAACCGGGAGAAATGAAAAACTGTTTTTT.

The chain combines TRBV6-5 with TRBJ1-1; 7 positions match TRBD1. The germline V gene has CDR1 MNHEY and CDR2 SVGAGI. The length of the CDR3 is 15 residues. Trimming took 5 bases from V and 1 from J; bases not matched to a gene: 7. The CDR3 DNA reads as TGTGCCAGCAGTCCCGACAGGGTTGCGAACACTGAAGCTTTCTTT. It translates to CASSPDRVANTEAFF.

The V call is TRBV2, the J call TRBJ2-3, with a weak D call TRBD2 (5 bases). The CDR3 length is 12 residues. V was cut by 8 bases and J by 10 bases, with 16 bases left in between. The V gene's germline CDR1 is SNHLY and CDR2 FYNNEI. The CDR3 coding sequence is TGTGCCAGCGGACGGGGTCACATGGCGCAGTATTTT. Translating it yields CASGRGHMAQYF.

V and J are TRBV6-5 and TRBJ2-5; 8 nucleotides match TRBD2. Germline V gene data show CDR1 as MNHEY and CDR2 as SVGAGI. This CDR3 contains 16 residues. Trimming cost V 2 bases and J 0 bases; bases outside gene matches: 5. This chain's CDR3 is CASSYRAGGHQETQYF. For the CDR3, the DNA is TGTGCCAGCAGTTACAGGGCGGGGGGCCACCAAGAGACCCAGTACTTC.

V gene TRBV27 combines with J gene TRBJ2-7; the match to TRBD1 covers 7 bases. The length of the CDR3 is 12 residues. V gave up 8 bases and J gave up 9 bases; unmatched junction bases: 10. Germline assignment: CDR1 MNHEY and CDR2 SMNVEV (reference sequence). The CDR3 nucleotides read TGTGCCAGCGGGGGACAGCGTGGGATGCAGTACTTC. Encoded protein: CASGGQRGMQYF.